Listed here is a single TCR beta chain. Its target is unknown. Trimming pared 1 base from V and 2 bases from J, leaving 5 bases between. The germline V gene encodes CDR1 SGHTA and CDR2 FQGNSA. The CDR3 consists of 13 residues. The source of the sample is a study of cytomegalovirus exposure and HLA in healthy donors. Study findings and constraints: Within the 120 or so validation repertoires, first-cohort TCR clusters tended to co-occur, according to a later analysis. Altogether, some 170 TCR beta chains were recorded as cytomegalovirus-associated.

TCRdb's table, derived via immunoSEQ multiplex PCR, lists solely in-frame clones and lacks some. This sample has some 170,000 clones; around 82% occur once, and the top ten carry about 10%. The chain is built from TRBV7-2 and TRBJ1-2; the D is unclear. The specimen was PBMCs. This clonotype originated in a man aged 25 to 40 in good health and CMV-seropositive. In DNA form, the CDR3 reads TGTGCCAGCAGCTTAGTATCCAACTATGGCTACACCTTC. Protein: CASSLVSNYGYTF.